This TCR beta chain was sequenced during a study of cytomegalovirus exposure and HLA in healthy donors. Findings of the study overall: In a later analysis, an Asian-associated ancestry cluster reportedly showed fewer N-insertions than the roughly 690-donor mean.

In the case of this clone: Its antigen is as yet unknown.

Germline assignment: CDR1 MNHEY and CDR2 SVGAGI. The V gene end was trimmed by 2 bases and the J gene end by 0 bases; junction bases not matched to a gene: 2. This CDR3 contains 15 residues. Amplification used 60 Vbeta primers and 13 Jbeta primers. Using immunoSEQ multiplex PCR, the repertoire was profiled, and TCRdb retains in-frame clones only, with some absent. The table records some 100,000 clones, about four fifths of them present only once. Sequencing was performed on PBMCs. V gene TRBV6-5 combines with J gene TRBJ1-1; TRBD1 matches 8 bases. The receptor's source is a female donor in good health and CMV-seropositive. In DNA, the CDR3 is TGTGCCAGCAGTTACACAGGGGGAATGAACACTGAAGCTTTCTTT. Translating it yields CASSYTGGMNTEAFF.